The entry below describes one T cell receptor beta chain. No antigen is known for it. No quality values exist for individual bases; no much larger clone is one base distant. TCRbeta CDR3 regions were amplified from genomic DNA using the immunoSEQ Assay, a bias-controlled multiplex PCR. Concerning the study's data processing: The number of nucleated cells in each sample was estimated from the amplification of reference gene primers within the assay. To quantify the absolute abundance of each unique TCRbeta CDR3 rearrangement, sequence reads were collapsed and filtered. Productive Simpson clonality was computed per sample as the square root of Simpson's diversity index over productive rearrangements. In TCRdb, the immuneACCESS table is reduced to in-frame sequences with V and J assigned. These tables do not hold every clone; where another copy was compared, an unresolved V gene accounts for under half, and the others remain unexplained. V and J calls plus clone size are reproduced from that table; the DNA served to infer D and trimming. This sample is represented by 450,000 to 500,000 clones; approximately 83% of them were singletons. 3% to 4% of the sample rests with the top ten.

Each collaborating institution followed its own protocols to collect whole blood in K2EDTA tubes. Collaborator samples were shipped for TCRbeta analysis as frozen whole blood, isolated PBMCs, or DNA extracted from either sample type. The sample belongs to a study of blood T cell repertoires in COVID-19 (dated by TCRdb to the early 2020s). Background for the entire study: Samples from collaborators originated in the United States, Italy and Spain and spanned both the acute and convalescent phases of COVID-19. The material from the prospective study consisted of cDNA or gDNA derived from T cells, B-cell-depleted T cells, or PBMCs. The dataset comprised deeply sampled blood TCRbeta repertoires from subjects exposed to, actively infected with, or recovered from COVID-19. A freely available public database, intended as a resource for researchers studying the immune response to SARS-CoV-2, is where the repertoires were released. Samples came from the ongoing ImmuneRACE study (first 160 participants) plus 1,254 subjects from 6 global collaborators. Nearly every sample came with metadata listing a de-identified subject ID, COVID-19 status, age in years and sex. HLA class I and class II types, where available, came from metadata supplied by the sample provider rather than from assay-based typing.

Broader findings and caveats from the paper: The quantity of clinical and demographic metadata differed by source and by participant and was supplied without curation.

The germline V gene yields SGHRS for CDR1 and YFSETQ for CDR2. Trimming leaves V shorter by 2 bases and J shorter by 3 bases, with the junction holding 2 bases beyond the gene matches. The CDR3 holds 13 amino acids from the cysteine to the phenylalanine. Only CDR3 DNA is held: 39 bases, read in frame from base 1. Sequences were obtained from peripheral blood. This receptor chain uses TRBV5-1 and TRBJ2-7, with TRBD1 identical over 7 junction bases. The TCR was taken from a human donor in a cohort sampled during active COVID-19. At the DNA level, the sequence is TGCGCCAGCAGCTTAAACAGGGGCTACGAGCAGTACTTC. Its protein reads: CASSLNRGYEQYF.